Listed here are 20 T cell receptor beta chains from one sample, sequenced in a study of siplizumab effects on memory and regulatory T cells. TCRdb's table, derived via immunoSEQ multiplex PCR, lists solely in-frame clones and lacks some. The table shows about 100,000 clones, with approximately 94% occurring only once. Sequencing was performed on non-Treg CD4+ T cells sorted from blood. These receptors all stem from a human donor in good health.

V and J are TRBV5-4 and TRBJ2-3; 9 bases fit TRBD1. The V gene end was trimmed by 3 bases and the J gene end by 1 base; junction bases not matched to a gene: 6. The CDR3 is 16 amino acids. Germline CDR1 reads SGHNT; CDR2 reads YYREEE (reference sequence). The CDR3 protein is CASSYGQGIGTDTQYF. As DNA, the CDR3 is TGTGCCAGCAGCTATGGACAGGGGATTGGCACAGATACGCAGTATTTT.

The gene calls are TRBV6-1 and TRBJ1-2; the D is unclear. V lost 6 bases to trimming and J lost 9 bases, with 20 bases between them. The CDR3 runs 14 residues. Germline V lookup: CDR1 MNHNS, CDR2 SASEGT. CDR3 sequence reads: CASSRENQGYRYTF. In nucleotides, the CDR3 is TGTGCCAGCAGCCGGGAGAACCAAGGGTATCGCTACACCTTC.

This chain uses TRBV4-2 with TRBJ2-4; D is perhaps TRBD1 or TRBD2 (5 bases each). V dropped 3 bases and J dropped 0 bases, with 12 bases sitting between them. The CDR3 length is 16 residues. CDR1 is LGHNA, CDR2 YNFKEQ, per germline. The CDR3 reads CASSQGVALAKNIQYF. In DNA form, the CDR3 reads TGTGCCAGCAGCCAGGGGGTAGCCCTAGCCAAAAACATTCAGTACTTC.

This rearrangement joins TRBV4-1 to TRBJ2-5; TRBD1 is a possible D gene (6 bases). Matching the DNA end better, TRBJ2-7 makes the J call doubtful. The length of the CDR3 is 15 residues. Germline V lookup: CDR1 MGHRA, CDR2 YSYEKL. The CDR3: CASSQLTGFSYEQYF. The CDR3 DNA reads TGCGCCAGCAGCCAGTTAACAGGGTTCTCCTACGAGCAGTACTTC.

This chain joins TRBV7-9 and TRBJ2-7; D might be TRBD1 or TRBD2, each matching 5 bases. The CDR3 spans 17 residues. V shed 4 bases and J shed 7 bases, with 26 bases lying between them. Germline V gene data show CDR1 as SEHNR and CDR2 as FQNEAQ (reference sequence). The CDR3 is CASSSRLWDPAEREQYF. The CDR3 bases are TGTGCCAGCAGCTCCAGACTCTGGGACCCGGCCGAGAGAGAGCAGTACTTC. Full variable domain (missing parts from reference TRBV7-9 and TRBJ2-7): DTGVSQNPRHKITKRGQNVTFRCDPISEHNRLYWYRQTLGQGPEFLTYFQNEAQLEKSRLLSDRFSAERPKGSFSTLEIQRTEQGDSAMYLCASSSRLWDPAEREQYFGPGTRLTVT.

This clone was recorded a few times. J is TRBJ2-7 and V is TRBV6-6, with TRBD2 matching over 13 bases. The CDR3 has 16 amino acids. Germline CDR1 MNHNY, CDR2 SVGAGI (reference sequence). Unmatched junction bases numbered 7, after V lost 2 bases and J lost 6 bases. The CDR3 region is CASSYPTSGRASEQYF. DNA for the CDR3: TGTGCCAGCAGTTACCCAACTAGCGGGAGGGCCTCCGAGCAGTACTTC.

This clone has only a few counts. The CDR3 DNA sequence: TGTGCCAGCAGGGGGGCCCCTCTGAACACTGAAGCTTTCTTT. Protein product: CASRGAPLNTEAFF. The J gene is TRBJ1-1, the V gene TRBV2; possible D gene TRBD1, 6 bases. Germline CDR1 is SNHLY and CDR2 is FYNNEI. This CDR3 is 14 amino acids long. Trimming removed 6 bases at V and 0 bases at J, with 11 bases between.

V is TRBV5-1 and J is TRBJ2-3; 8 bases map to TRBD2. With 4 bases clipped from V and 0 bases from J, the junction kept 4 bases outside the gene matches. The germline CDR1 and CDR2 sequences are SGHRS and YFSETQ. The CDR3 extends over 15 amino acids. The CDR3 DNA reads TGCGCCAGCAGCACAACTAGCGGAAGCACAGATACGCAGTATTTT. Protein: CASSTTSGSTDTQYF.

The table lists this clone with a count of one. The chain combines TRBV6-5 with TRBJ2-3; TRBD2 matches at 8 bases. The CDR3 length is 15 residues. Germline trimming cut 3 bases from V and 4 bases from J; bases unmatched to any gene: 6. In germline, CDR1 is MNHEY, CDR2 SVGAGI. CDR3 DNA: TGTGCCAGCAGTTATTCCGGGAGGGCCGCAGATACGCAGTATTTT. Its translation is CASSYSGRAADTQYF.

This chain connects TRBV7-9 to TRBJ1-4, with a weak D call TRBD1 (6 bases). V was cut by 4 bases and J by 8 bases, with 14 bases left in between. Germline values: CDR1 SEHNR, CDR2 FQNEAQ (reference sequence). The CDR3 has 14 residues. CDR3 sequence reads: CASSSLIGQEKLFF. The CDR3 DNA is TGTGCCAGCAGCTCCCTCATCGGACAGGAAAAACTGTTTTTT.

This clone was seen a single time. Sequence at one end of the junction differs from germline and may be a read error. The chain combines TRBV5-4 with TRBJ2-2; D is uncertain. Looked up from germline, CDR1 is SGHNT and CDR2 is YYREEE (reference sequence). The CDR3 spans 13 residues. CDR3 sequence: CASRLVDGQELFF. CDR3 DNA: TGTGCCAGCAGGTTGGTTGACGGCCAGGAGCTGTTTTTT.

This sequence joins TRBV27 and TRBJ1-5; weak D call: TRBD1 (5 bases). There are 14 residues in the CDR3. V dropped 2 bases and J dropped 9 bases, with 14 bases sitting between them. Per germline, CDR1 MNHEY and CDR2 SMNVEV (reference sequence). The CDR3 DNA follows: TGTGCCAGCAGTTTAGGGCAGGGTCAATGGCCCCAGCATTTT. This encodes CASSLGQGQWPQHF.

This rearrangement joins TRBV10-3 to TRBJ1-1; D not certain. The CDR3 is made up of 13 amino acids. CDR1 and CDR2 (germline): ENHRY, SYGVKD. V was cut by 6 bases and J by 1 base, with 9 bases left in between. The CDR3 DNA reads TGTGCCATCAGCCGGACGGAGAACACTGAAGCTTTCTTT. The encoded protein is CAISRTENTEAFF.

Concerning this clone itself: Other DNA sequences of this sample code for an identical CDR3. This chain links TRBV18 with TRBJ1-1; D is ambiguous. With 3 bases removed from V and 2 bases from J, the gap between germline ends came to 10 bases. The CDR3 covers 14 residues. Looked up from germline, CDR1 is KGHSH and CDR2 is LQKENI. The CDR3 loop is CASSPRTDNTEAFF. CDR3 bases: TGTGCCAGCTCACCCCGGACGGATAACACTGAAGCTTTCTTT. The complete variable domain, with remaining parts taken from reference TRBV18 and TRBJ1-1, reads NAGVMQNPRHLVRRRGQEARLRCSPMKGHSHVYWYRQLPEEGLKFMVYLQKENIIDESGMPKERFSAEFPKEGPSILRIQQVVRGDSAAYFCASSPRTDNTEAFFGQGTRLTVV.

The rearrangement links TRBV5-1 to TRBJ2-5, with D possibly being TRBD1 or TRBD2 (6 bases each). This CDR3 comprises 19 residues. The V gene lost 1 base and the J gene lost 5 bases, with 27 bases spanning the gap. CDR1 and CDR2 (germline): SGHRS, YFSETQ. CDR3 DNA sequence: TGCGCCAGCAGCTTGAGTAGTTCCGGGACAAGAGGGGGGAGGGAGACCCAGTACTTC. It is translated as CASSLSSSGTRGGRETQYF.

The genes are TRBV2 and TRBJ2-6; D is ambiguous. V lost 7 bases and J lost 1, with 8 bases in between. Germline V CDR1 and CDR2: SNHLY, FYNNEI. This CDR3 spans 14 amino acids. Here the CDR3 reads CASNRVSGANVLTF. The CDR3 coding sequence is TGTGCCAGCAATAGGGTTTCTGGGGCCAACGTCCTGACTTTC.

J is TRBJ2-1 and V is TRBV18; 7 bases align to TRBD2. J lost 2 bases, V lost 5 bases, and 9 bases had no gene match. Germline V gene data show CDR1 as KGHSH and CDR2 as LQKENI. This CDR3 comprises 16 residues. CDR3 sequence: CASSGTGTTAYNEQFF. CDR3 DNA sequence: TGTGCCAGCTCAGGTACCGGGACTACCGCCTACAATGAGCAGTTCTTC.

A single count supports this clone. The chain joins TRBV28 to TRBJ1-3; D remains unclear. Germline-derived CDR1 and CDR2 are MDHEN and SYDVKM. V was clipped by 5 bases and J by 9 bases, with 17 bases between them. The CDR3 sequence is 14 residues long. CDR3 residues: CASSGEGPGITIYF. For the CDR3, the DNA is TGTGCCAGCAGTGGAGAAGGCCCCGGCATCACCATATATTTT.

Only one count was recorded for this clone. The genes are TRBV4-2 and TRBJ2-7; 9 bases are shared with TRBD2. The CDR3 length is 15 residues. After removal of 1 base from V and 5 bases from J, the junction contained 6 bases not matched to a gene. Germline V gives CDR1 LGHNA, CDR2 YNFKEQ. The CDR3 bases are TGTGCCAGCAGCCAAGTCCAGCGGGAGGCGAACGAGCAGTACTTC. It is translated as CASSQVQREANEQYF.

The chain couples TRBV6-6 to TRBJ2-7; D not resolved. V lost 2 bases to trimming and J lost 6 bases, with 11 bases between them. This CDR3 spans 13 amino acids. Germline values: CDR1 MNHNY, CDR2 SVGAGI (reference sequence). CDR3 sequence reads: CASSYRAESEQYF. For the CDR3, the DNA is TGTGCCAGCAGTTACAGGGCGGAATCCGAGCAGTACTTC.